This T cell receptor (beta chain) emerged from a study of molecular identifiers for immune sequencing clone quantification. TCRdb passed the PCR reads through MiXCR, listing each CDR3 protein once. The data hold 40,000 to 65,000 distinct CDR3 sequences, with roughly a third observed a single time. Broader study findings: In CMV-specific effectors, clones above 20 copies held over 99% of molecules; naive, under 1%.

There are many counts of this clonotype. Its antigen is not known. The CDR3 is made up of 14 amino acids. V gave up 4 bases and J gave up 3 bases, with 10 bases separating them. Germline V CDR1 and CDR2: SGHTA, FQGNSA. This clonotype was sampled from a human donor in good health. Some libraries in this study had Jurkat cell RNA spiked in. The gene calls are TRBV7-2 and TRBJ1-3; D gene uncertain. The sample consisted of naive CD8+ T cells from blood, with Jurkat cell RNA spiked in. The subset denotes: FACS-sorted CD8+CD4-CCR7+CD45RA+ naive T cells. Here the CDR3 reads CASSWGVGGNTIYF. CDR3 bases: TGTGCCAGCAGCTGGGGAGTCGGTGGAAACACCATATATTTT.